This T cell receptor (beta chain) was recovered during a study of control samples from healthy donors and cancer patients. Trimming removed 6 bases from V and 5 bases from J; junction bases left unmatched: 4. This CDR3 is 14 amino acids long. Germline loops: CDR1 LGHDT, CDR2 YNNKEL (reference sequence). Produced via immunoSEQ multiplex PCR; TCRdb's table is partial and in-frame only. In the table there are roughly 370,000 clones, 90% of which are singletons. The sample comprised PBMCs. The sequence derives from a man between 40 and 49 years old with head and neck cancer. The chain carries TRBV3-1 (or the pseudogene TRBV3-2) and TRBJ2-2; 9 bases agree with TRBD1. For the CDR3, the DNA is TGTGCCAGCAGTCGGGACAGGGCGACCGGGGAGCTGTTTTTT. Its translation is CASSRDRATGELFF.